The 5 T cell receptor beta chains below all came from one sample that was sequenced in a study of Ad26.COV2.S vaccination and SARS-CoV-2 variants (dated by TCRdb to about 2021). Preparation of the library involved the immunoSEQ multiplex PCR assay. TCRdb provides this immuneACCESS table in a form limited to in-frame rearrangements. Some clones are lacking; in checked studies, under half of them reflect an unresolved V gene, and why the rest are absent is not known. Within this sample are fewer than 900,000 clones, with approximately 88% of them counted one time only. The ten largest clones add up to approximately 1.5% of the sample. Per the publication, the treatment or condition label means: about 20 received Ad26.COV2.S at low or high dose, single or two shots; 5 received placebo; per-sample allocation not given. Repertoires of vaccine and placebo recipients were sequenced from samples taken on day 63 after the first injection.

This specimen consisted of peripheral blood, obtained in a trial of Ad26.COV2.S vaccine versus placebo. These TCRs come from a person aged 18 to 59 who received the Ad26.COV2.S COVID-19 vaccine or a placebo.

This chain connects TRBV5-6 to TRBJ1-2; D is possibly TRBD1 (5 bases). With 0 bases removed from V and 8 bases from J, the gap between germline ends came to 20 bases. CDR1 and CDR2 (germline): SGHDT, YYEEEE. The CDR3 runs to 16 residues. The CDR3 DNA is TGTGCCAGCAGCTTGGAGAGACAGCTCACTTATCGGGGCTACACCTTC. Protein product: CASSLERQLTYRGYTF.

V usage is TRBV5-4 and J usage is TRBJ2-3; D is undetermined. Looked up from germline, CDR1 is SGHNT and CDR2 is YYREEE (reference sequence). Trimming removed 0 bases at V and 4 bases at J, with 9 bases between. This CDR3 is 14 amino acids long. The CDR3 region has the DNA TGTGCCAGCAGCTTGGTGGGTTACGCAGATACGCAGTATTTT. Amino acids: CASSLVGYADTQYF.

The V call is TRBV7-2, the J call TRBJ1-6; a possible D gene is TRBD1 (5 bases). Germline V gives CDR1 SGHTA, CDR2 FQGNSA. This CDR3 has 19 amino acids. V dropped 5 bases and J dropped 9 bases, with 29 bases sitting between them. The CDR3 sequence is CASSKSVAVGGESRSPLHF. DNA for the CDR3: TGTGCCAGCAGCAAAAGCGTGGCGGTTGGGGGTGAAAGTCGTTCACCCCTCCACTTT.

The chain combines TRBV10-2 with TRBJ1-5; weak D call: TRBD1 (5 bases). The ends were cut back, 0 bases at V and 7 bases at J, with 10 bases in the middle. CDR1 and CDR2 from the germline V gene are WSHSY and SAAADI. The CDR3 runs 14 residues. The CDR3 sequence: CASSESGGGQPQHF. As DNA, the CDR3 is TGCGCCAGCAGTGAGTCCGGGGGTGGCCAGCCCCAGCATTTT.

The V call is TRBV6-5, the J call TRBJ1-5; D unresolved. Germline loops: CDR1 MNHEY, CDR2 SVGAGI. V dropped 7 bases and J dropped 2 bases, with 6 bases sitting between them. The CDR3 is made up of 12 amino acids. CDR3 amino acids: CASKGGNQPQHF. CDR3 DNA: TGTGCCAGCAAGGGCGGCAATCAGCCCCAGCATTTT.